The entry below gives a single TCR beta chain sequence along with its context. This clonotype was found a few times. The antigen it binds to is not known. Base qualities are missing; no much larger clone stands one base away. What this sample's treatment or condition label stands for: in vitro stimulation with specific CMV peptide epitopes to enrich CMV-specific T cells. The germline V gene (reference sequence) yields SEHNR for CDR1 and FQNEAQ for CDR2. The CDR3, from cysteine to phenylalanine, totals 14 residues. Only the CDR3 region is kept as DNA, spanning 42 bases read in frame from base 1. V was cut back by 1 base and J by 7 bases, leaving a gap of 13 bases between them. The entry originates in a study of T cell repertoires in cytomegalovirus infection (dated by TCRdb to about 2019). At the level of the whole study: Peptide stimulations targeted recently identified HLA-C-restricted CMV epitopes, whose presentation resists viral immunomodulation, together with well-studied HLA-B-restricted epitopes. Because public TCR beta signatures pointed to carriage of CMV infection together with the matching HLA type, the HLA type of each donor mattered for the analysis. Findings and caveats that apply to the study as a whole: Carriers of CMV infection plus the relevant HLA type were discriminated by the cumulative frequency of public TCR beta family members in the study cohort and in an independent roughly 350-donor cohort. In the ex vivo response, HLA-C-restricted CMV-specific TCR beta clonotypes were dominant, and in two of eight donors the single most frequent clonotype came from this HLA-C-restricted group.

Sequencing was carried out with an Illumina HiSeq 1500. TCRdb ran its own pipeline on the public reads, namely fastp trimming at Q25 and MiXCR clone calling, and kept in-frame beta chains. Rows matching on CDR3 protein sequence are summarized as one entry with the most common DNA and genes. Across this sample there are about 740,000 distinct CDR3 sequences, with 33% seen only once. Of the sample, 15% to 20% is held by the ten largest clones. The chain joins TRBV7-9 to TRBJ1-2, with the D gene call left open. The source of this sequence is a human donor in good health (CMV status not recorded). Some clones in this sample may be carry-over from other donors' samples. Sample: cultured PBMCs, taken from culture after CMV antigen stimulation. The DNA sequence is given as TGTGCCAGCAGCTTAGTTGGCTCCGCGCGTGGCTACACCTTC. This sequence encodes CASSLVGSARGYTF.